One sample yielded the 23 T cell receptor beta chains listed below, sequenced in a study of blood T cell repertoires in COVID-19. Some clones are missing from TCRdb's copy, which holds only in-frame ones; the method was immunoSEQ multiplex PCR. The sample shows 180,000 or so clones, 75% to 90% of them seen only once. The source material was peripheral blood. All receptors derive from a man between 60 and 75 years old with acute or convalescent COVID-19.

The V call is TRBV28, the J call TRBJ2-2, with 9 positions matching TRBD2. J was trimmed by 5 bases and V by 6 bases; bases with no gene match: 22. CDR1 and CDR2 from the germline V gene are MDHEN and SYDVKM. The CDR3 loop spans 20 amino acids. The CDR3 coding sequence is TGTGCCAGCAGGGGAGCGATAGCCAGGACTAGCGTGGTTGTAACCGGGGAGCTGTTTTTT. Translated, it gives CASRGAIARTSVVVTGELFF.

The gene calls are TRBV7-9 and TRBJ2-7; D remains ambiguous. V dropped 4 bases and J dropped 5 bases, with 12 bases sitting between them. Germline V gene data show CDR1 as SEHNR and CDR2 as FQNEAQ (reference sequence). The CDR3 is 13 residues long. CDR3 nucleotides: TGTGCCAGCAGCTCCTCCTGGTTAGACGAGCAGTACTTC. It translates to CASSSSWLDEQYF. The full variable domain, with the rest looked up from reference TRBV7-9 and TRBJ2-7, is DTGVSQNPRHKITKRGQNVTFRCDPISEHNRLYWYRQTLGQGPEFLTYFQNEAQLEKSRLLSDRFSAERPKGSFSTLEIQRTEQGDSAMYLCASSSSWLDEQYFGPGTRLTVT.

The chain employs TRBV11-2 and TRBJ2-7; the match to TRBD2 covers 12 bases. CDR1 is SGHAT and CDR2 is FQNNGV in the germline V gene. The CDR3 is 18 residues long. V was pared by 5 bases and J by 4 bases, with 15 bases of the junction left unmatched. Here the CDR3 reads CASSANIATSGSLYEQYF. CDR3 DNA: TGTGCCAGCAGCGCCAACATCGCGACTAGCGGGAGTCTGTACGAGCAGTACTTC.

The chain combines TRBV5-8 with TRBJ2-1; 11 nucleotides line up with TRBD1. This CDR3 spans 13 amino acids. Germline-derived CDR1 and CDR2 are SGHTS and YDEGEE. The J segment lost 9 bases and the V segment lost 5 bases, leaving 4 bases of the junction unmatched. The CDR3: CASRRTGGLEQFF. The CDR3, as DNA: TGTGCCAGCAGACGGACAGGGGGCCTTGAGCAGTTCTTC. The full variable domain, completed using reference TRBV5-8 and TRBJ2-1, is EAGVTQSPTHLIKTRGQQATLRCSPISGHTSVYWYQQALGLGLQFLLWYDEGEERNRGNFPPRFSGRQFPNYSSELNVNALELEDSALYLCASRRTGGLEQFFGPGTRLTVL.

The chain is built from TRBV28 and TRBJ2-7; 10 nucleotides agree with TRBD2. Losses at the gene ends were 4 bases for V and 1 base for J; bases not matched to a gene: 4. Germline CDR1 MDHEN, CDR2 SYDVKM. The CDR3 has 15 amino acids. CDR3 protein: CASSYPLAGSYEQYF. CDR3 coding DNA: TGTGCCAGCAGTTACCCACTAGCGGGGTCCTACGAGCAGTACTTC.

This chain uses TRBV18 with TRBJ1-5; D is undetermined. Germline assignment: CDR1 KGHSH and CDR2 LQKENI. V was cut by 3 bases and J by 0 bases, with 6 bases left in between. The CDR3 is 14 amino acids. Here the CDR3 DNA reads TGTGCCAGCTCACCGCAGATTAGCAATCAGCCCCAGCATTTT. As protein: CASSPQISNQPQHF.

This clone was detected only a few times. V is TRBV5-6 and J is TRBJ1-1; no reliable D call. The CDR3 loop spans 12 amino acids. CDR1 is SGHDT, CDR2 YYEEEE, per germline. Trimming removed 1 base from V and 6 bases from J, with 7 bases in between. For the CDR3, the DNA is TGTGCCAGCAGCTTGCGAGAATCTGAAGCTTTCTTT. Amino acids: CASSLRESEAFF.

The V and J genes are TRBV27 and TRBJ2-7, with D hard to call. Germline values: CDR1 MNHEY, CDR2 SMNVEV (reference sequence). Between the trimmed V and J ends, which lost 2 bases and 2 bases, there was a span of 13 bases. There are 15 residues in the CDR3. CDR3 bases: TGTGCCAGCAGTTTAGTTCCATCAGGCGCCTACGAGCAGTACTTC. Its translation is CASSLVPSGAYEQYF.

This clone has just a few counts. The sample contains more than one DNA sequence encoding this CDR3. The gene calls are TRBV6-5 and TRBJ2-6, with D perhaps TRBD2 (5 bases). This CDR3 is built from 15 residues. V lost 0 bases, J lost 2 bases, and 5 bases lay in between. Germline V CDR1 and CDR2: MNHEY, SVGAGI. The CDR3 loop reads CASSYSGAGANVLTF. The CDR3 nucleotides are TGTGCCAGCAGTTACTCCGGGGCTGGGGCCAACGTCCTGACTTTC.

This chain's CDR3 is CASSLAGTANNEQFF. The CDR3 DNA reads as TGTGCCAGCAGCTTGGCCGGGACTGCGAACAATGAGCAGTTCTTC. The chain joins TRBV5-4 to TRBJ2-1; possible D gene TRBD2, 6 bases. With 0 bases removed from V and 5 bases from J, the gap between germline ends came to 12 bases. The CDR3 loop spans 15 amino acids. Germline assignment: CDR1 SGHNT and CDR2 YYREEE (reference sequence).

This chain links TRBV14 with TRBJ2-2; 9 bases align to TRBD2. CDR1 is SGHDN, CDR2 FVKESK, per germline. With V trimmed by 7 bases and J by 6 bases, 15 bases remained unmatched. CDR3 length: 17 residues. This CDR3 is CASTLGSGRSGAGELFF. CDR3 DNA: TGTGCCAGCACCCTAGGTAGCGGGAGATCGGGCGCCGGGGAGCTGTTTTTT.

About this clone: A junction boundary mismatches the germline segment, possibly from a read error. This sample also contains other DNA sequences that code for the same CDR3. CDR3 DNA sequence: TGTGCCAGCAGCCAGGGACAGGGCTATAATCAACCCCAGCATTTT. It translates to CASSQGQGYNQPQHF. The V call is TRBV5-5, the J call TRBJ1-5; TRBD1 agrees at 9 bases. This CDR3 comprises 15 residues. In germline, CDR1 is SGHKS, CDR2 YYEKEE (reference sequence).

The chain links TRBV2 to TRBJ1-1; 11 bases are shared with TRBD1. CDR3 length: 14 amino acids. V shed 5 bases and J 5 bases; nucleotides not matched to a gene: 4. Germline CDR1 reads SNHLY; CDR2 reads FYNNEI. The CDR3, as DNA: TGTGCCAGCAGTACGGACAGGGGGCGTACTGAAGCTTTCTTT. The encoded protein is CASSTDRGRTEAFF. The full variable domain, in which reference TRBV2 and TRBJ1-1 provide the parts outside the CDR3, is EPEVTQTPSHQVTQMGQEVILRCVPISNHLYFYWYRQILGQKVEFLVSFYNNEISEKSEIFDDQFSVERPDGSNFTLKIRSTKLEDSAMYFCASSTDRGRTEAFFGQGTRLTVV.

The genes are TRBV7-9 and TRBJ2-1, with TRBD2 matching 8 bases. Per germline, CDR1 SEHNR and CDR2 FQNEAQ (reference sequence). The CDR3 totals 15 residues. Unmatched junction bases numbered 9, after V lost 2 bases and J lost 9 bases. As DNA, the CDR3 is TGTGCCAGCAGCTTAAGGTCGATGGCGGGGGGTGAGCAGTTCTTC. Its translation is CASSLRSMAGGEQFF.

The chain has TRBV7-3 and TRBJ1-1; the match to TRBD1 covers 9 bases. Germline values: CDR1 SGHTA, CDR2 FQGTGA. Trimming took 5 bases from V and 1 from J; bases not matched to a gene: 8. The CDR3 contains 16 residues. The CDR3: CASSPTGGRWNTEAFF. CDR3 nucleotide sequence: TGTGCCAGCAGCCCTACAGGGGGCCGTTGGAACACTGAAGCTTTCTTT.

This chain links TRBV16 with TRBJ1-2, with unresolved D. Germline CDR1 KGHSY, CDR2 FQNENV. V was trimmed by 6 bases and J by 7 bases, leaving 9 bases between them. This CDR3 comprises 11 residues. Here the CDR3 reads CASSIEAGYTF. DNA of the CDR3: TGTGCCAGCAGTATCGAGGCTGGCTACACCTTC. Drawing the rest from reference TRBV16 and TRBJ1-2, the complete variable domain is GEEVAQTPKHLVRGEGQKAKLYCAPIKGHSYVFWYQQVLKNEFKFLISFQNENVFDETGMPKERFSAKCLPNSPCSLEIQATKLEDSAVYFCASSIEAGYTFGSGTRLTVV.

The chain employs TRBV6-5 and TRBJ1-5, with a weak D call TRBD1 (5 bases). The CDR3 is 13 residues long. The V and J ends lost 8 bases and 7 bases respectively, with 15 bases between them. Germline CDR1 reads MNHEY; CDR2 reads SVGAGI. Here the CDR3 DNA reads TGTGCCAGCGGAGACGCAGGGAAGCAGCCCCAGCATTTT. The encoded protein is CASGDAGKQPQHF.

The CDR3 loop is CASSRGSSGRLNEQFF. Written as DNA, the CDR3 is TGTGCCAGCAGCCGAGGTTCTAGCGGGAGACTAAATGAGCAGTTCTTC. This chain joins TRBV2 and TRBJ2-1, with 10 bases lining up with TRBD2. After removal of 6 bases from V and 7 bases from J, the junction contained 12 bases not matched to a gene. The length of the CDR3 is 16 residues. The germline V gene has CDR1 SNHLY and CDR2 FYNNEI.

This clone is a singleton in its sample. The gene calls are TRBV6-5 and TRBJ1-6; D perhaps matches TRBD1 (5 bases). The CDR3 extends over 14 amino acids. The germline gives CDR1 MNHEY, CDR2 SVGAGI. Trimming took off 5 bases at V and 4 bases at J, with 9 bases between the two ends. CDR3 nucleotide sequence: TGTGCCAGCAGTACGGGGGGGTATAATTCACCCCTCCACTTT. Its protein product is CASSTGGYNSPLHF.

The V and J genes are TRBV18 and TRBJ1-6, with 10 bases aligning to TRBD1. The CDR3 is made up of 14 amino acids. CDR1 and CDR2 (germline): KGHSH, LQKENI. The V segment lost 5 bases and the J segment 9 bases; nucleotides outside the gene matches: 4. The CDR3 reads CASSTTGGSSPLHF. The CDR3, as DNA: TGTGCCAGCTCAACGACAGGGGGCTCTTCACCCCTCCACTTT.

The chain employs TRBV14 and TRBJ2-7; 10 nucleotides match TRBD2. CDR3 length: 18 amino acids. Trimming took 4 bases from V and 1 from J; bases not matched to a gene: 13. Germline V lookup: CDR1 SGHDN, CDR2 FVKESK. This CDR3 is CASSPSSGSAKLSYEQYF. The CDR3 DNA reads as TGTGCCAGCAGCCCATCTAGCGGGAGTGCCAAACTTTCCTACGAGCAGTACTTC.

V gene TRBV14 combines with J gene TRBJ1-4; D is unresolved. V shed 4 bases and J shed 4 bases, with 13 bases lying between them. Germline V gene data show CDR1 as SGHDN and CDR2 as FVKESK. CDR3 size: 15 residues. CDR3 amino acids: CASSPLGSNNEKLFF. The CDR3 nucleotides are TGTGCCAGCAGCCCTCTCGGGAGTAATAATGAAAAACTGTTTTTT.

In this sample, this clone turned up once. The chain links TRBV5-4 to TRBJ2-3; tentatively, D is TRBD2 (5 bases). The germline V and J ends were trimmed by 0 bases and 5 bases, with 7 bases remaining between them. CDR1 SGHNT and CDR2 YYREEE come from the germline V gene (reference sequence). The CDR3 has 13 amino acids. Here the CDR3 DNA reads TGTGCCAGCAGCTTGGACGAGGGAGATACGCAGTATTTT. Amino acid sequence: CASSLDEGDTQYF.